These 7 T cell receptor beta chains were all obtained from the same sample, sequenced in a study of patients and donors after allogeneic stem cell transplantation. TCRdb re-analysed the RT-PCR reads in MiXCR, keeping a single row per CDR3 protein. The sample consists of about 72,000 distinct CDR3 sequences, 26% of them appearing once. What was sequenced was blood, either unsorted or a sorted T cell fraction (not recorded which). Every receptor here comes from a human donor who was either an allogeneic HSCT recipient or a stem cell or donor lymphocyte infusion donor (not recorded which). It is not recorded whose cells these are; they may come from a transplant donor.

The CDR3 loop is CSARTSGAKADEQFF. The CDR3 region has the DNA TGCAGCGCGAGGACTAGCGGGGCCAAAGCGGATGAGCAGTTCTTC. This chain uses TRBV29-1 with TRBJ2-1; 12 nucleotides line up with TRBD2. The CDR3 contains 15 residues. V lost 7 bases, J lost 8 bases, and 12 bases stayed unmatched. Germline V gene sequence: CDR1 SQVTM, CDR2 ANQGSEA.

The rearrangement uses TRBV7-3 and TRBJ1-1, with 7 bases matching TRBD1. J gave up 3 bases and V 7 bases, and 5 bases lay outside the gene matches. The CDR3 sequence is 13 residues long. CDR1 and CDR2 (germline): SGHTA, FQGTGA. This CDR3 reads CASNYRGDTEAFF. CDR3 in DNA: TGTGCCAGCAATTACAGGGGAGACACTGAAGCTTTCTTT.

V is TRBV2 and J is TRBJ2-1; unclear D gene. CDR3 size: 11 residues. V lost 5 bases and J 8 bases, leaving 7 bases between the germline ends. The germline gives CDR1 SNHLY, CDR2 FYNNEI. The CDR3 here is CASSPAHEQFF. The CDR3 nucleotides read TGTGCCAGCAGTCCCGCGCATGAGCAGTTCTTC.

This clonotype was recorded a few times. The chain links TRBV29-1 to TRBJ1-1, with D perhaps matching TRBD1 (5 bases). Germline CDR1 reads SQVTM; CDR2 reads ANQGSEA. Between the trimmed V and J ends, which lost 6 bases and 8 bases, there was a span of 19 bases. The CDR3 has 13 amino acids. CDR3 in amino acids: CSVVGAPPREAFF. The CDR3 region has the DNA TGCAGCGTCGTCGGGGCACCCCCCCGCGAAGCTTTCTTT.

The DNA of the CDR3 is TGTGCCACCAGCCAACGGGTTTCGGACGAGCAGTACTTC. It is translated as CATSQRVSDEQYF. The chain joins TRBV15 to TRBJ2-7; no definite D call. The ends were cut back, 5 bases at V and 5 bases at J, with 13 bases in the middle. The CDR3 has 13 residues. The germline gives CDR1 LNHNV, CDR2 YYDKDF (reference sequence).

This clonotype was observed a few times. The V call is TRBV4-1, the J call TRBJ1-5; no firm D call. The germline V and J ends were trimmed by 1 base and 3 bases, with 4 bases remaining between them. The CDR3 spans 13 residues. The germline CDR1 and CDR2 sequences are MGHRA and YSYEKL. In DNA, the CDR3 is TGCGCCAGCAGCCAAGCTATCAATCAGCCCCAGCATTTT. Translation gives CASSQAINQPQHF.

The chain has TRBV7-9 and TRBJ1-2; TRBD1 is a possible D gene (5 bases). The germline V gene encodes CDR1 SEHNR and CDR2 FQNEAQ (reference sequence). Trimming removed 1 base from V and 0 bases from J, with 6 bases in between. The CDR3 spans 14 residues. The CDR3 sequence: CASSLVQANYGYTF. The CDR3 DNA reads TGTGCCAGCAGCTTAGTACAGGCTAACTATGGCTACACCTTC.